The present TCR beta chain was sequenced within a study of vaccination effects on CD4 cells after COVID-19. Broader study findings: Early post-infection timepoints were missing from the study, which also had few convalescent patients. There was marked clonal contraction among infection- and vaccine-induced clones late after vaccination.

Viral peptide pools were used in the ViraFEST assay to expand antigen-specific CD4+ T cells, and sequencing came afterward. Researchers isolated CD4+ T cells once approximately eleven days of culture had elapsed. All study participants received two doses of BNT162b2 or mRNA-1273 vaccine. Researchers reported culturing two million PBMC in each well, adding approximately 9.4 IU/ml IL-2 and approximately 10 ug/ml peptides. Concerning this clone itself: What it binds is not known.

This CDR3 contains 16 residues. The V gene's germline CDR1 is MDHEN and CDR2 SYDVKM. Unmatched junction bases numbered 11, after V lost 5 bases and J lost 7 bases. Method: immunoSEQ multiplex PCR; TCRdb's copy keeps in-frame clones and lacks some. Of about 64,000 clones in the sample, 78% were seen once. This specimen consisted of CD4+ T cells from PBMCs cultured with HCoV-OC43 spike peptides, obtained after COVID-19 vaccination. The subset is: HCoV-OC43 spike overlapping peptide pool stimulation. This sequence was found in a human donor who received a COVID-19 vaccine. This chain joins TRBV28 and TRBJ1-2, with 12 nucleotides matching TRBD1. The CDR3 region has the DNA TGTGCCAGCAGTCCCATGGGACAGGGGGCGGGTGTTGGCTACACCTTC. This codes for CASSPMGQGAGVGYTF.